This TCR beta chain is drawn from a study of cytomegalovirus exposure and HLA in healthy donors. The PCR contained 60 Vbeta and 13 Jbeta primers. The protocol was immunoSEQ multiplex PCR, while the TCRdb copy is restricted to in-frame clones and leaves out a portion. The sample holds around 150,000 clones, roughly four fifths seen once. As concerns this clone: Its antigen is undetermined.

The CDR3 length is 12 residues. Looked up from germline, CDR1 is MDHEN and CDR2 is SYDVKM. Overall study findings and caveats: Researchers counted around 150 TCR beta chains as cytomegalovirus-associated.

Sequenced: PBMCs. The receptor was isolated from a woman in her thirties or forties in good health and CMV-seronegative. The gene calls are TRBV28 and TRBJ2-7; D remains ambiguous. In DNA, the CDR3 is TGTGCTAGAGATCCGAAAGCCTACGAGCAGTACTTC. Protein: CARDPKAYEQYF.